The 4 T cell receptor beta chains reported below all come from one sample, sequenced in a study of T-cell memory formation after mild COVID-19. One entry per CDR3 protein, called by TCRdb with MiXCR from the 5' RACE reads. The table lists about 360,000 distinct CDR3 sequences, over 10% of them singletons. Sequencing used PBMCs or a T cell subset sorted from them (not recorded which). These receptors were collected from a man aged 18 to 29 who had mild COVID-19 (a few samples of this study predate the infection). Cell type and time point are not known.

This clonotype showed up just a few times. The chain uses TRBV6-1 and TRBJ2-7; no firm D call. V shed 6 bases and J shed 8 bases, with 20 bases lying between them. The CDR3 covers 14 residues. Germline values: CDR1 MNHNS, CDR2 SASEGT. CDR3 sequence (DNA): TGTGCCAGCAGGGCCGACATGGGCCTCATAAAGCAGTACGTC. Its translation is CASRADMGLIKQYV.

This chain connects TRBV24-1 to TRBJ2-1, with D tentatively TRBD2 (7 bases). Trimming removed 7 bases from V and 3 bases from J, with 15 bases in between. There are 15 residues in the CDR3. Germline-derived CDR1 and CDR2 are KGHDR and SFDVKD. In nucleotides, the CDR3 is TGTGCCACCAGGGACGGGGGGCAGGACTACAATGAGCAGTTCTTC. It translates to CATRDGGQDYNEQFF.

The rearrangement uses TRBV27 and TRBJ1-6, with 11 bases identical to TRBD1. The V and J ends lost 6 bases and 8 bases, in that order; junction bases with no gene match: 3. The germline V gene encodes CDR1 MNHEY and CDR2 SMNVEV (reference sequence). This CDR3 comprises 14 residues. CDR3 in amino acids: CASRWTGGYSPLHF. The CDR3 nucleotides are TGTGCCAGCAGGTGGACAGGGGGCTATTCACCCCTCCACTTT.

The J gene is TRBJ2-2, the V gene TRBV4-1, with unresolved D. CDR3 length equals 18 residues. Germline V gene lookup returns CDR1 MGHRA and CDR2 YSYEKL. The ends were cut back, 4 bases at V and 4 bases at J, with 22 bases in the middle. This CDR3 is CASSRSPARSEGTGELFF. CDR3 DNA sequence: TGCGCCAGCAGCCGTTCACCGGCCAGGAGCGAAGGCACCGGGGAGCTGTTTTTT.